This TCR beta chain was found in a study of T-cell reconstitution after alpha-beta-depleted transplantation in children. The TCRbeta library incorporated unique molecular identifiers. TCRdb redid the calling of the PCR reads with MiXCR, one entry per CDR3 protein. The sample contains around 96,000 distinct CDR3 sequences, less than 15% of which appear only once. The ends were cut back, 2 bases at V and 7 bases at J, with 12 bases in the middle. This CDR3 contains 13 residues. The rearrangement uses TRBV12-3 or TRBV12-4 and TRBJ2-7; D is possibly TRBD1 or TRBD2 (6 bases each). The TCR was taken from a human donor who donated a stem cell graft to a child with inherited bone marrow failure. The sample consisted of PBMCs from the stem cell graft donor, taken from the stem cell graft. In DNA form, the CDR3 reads TGTGCCAGCAGTTTATGGGGGGCTAGTGAGCAGTACTTC. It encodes CASSLWGASEQYF.